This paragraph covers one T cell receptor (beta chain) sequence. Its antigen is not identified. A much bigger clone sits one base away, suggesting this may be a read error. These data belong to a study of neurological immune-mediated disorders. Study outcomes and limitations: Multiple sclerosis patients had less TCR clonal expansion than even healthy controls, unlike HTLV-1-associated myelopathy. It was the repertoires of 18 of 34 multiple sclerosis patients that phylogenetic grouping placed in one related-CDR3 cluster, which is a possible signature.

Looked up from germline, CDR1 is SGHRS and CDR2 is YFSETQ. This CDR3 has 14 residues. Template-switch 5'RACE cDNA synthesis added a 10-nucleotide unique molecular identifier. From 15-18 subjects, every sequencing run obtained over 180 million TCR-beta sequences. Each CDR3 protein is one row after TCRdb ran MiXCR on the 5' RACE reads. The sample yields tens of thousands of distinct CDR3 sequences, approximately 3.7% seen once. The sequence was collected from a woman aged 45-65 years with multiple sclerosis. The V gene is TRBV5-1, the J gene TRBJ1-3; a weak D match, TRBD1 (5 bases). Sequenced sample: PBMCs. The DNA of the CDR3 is TGCGCCAGCAGCTTCGGGGGAAGTGGAAAAACCATATATTTT. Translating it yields CASSFGGSGKTIYF. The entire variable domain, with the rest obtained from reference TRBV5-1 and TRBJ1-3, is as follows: KAGVTQTPRYLIKTRGQQVTLSCSPISGHRSVSWYQQTPGQGLQFLFEYFSETQRNKGNFPGRFSGRQFSNSRSEMNVSTLELGDSALYLCASSFGGSGKTIYFGEGSWLTVV.